This TCR beta chain was sequenced in a study of blood T cell repertoires in COVID-19. Study at large: COVID-19 samples collected from the United States, Italy and Spain covered acute and convalescent phases.

This clone was observed once. Clones were sequenced by immunoSEQ multiplex PCR, and TCRdb holds only the in-frame ones, with some missing. The sample lists some 350,000 clones, about nine tenths occurring once. Those enrolled in Seattle joined during active infection and were followed longitudinally afterward. This receptor was obtained from a woman aged 45-60 years with COVID-19, enrolled during active disease. The sequenced material came from peripheral blood.

The CDR3 loop reads CASSISGQGAYEQYF. Here the CDR3 DNA reads TGTGCCAGTAGTATATCAGGACAGGGGGCCTACGAGCAGTACTTC. V gene TRBV19 combines with J gene TRBJ2-7, with 10 bases identical to TRBD1. Unmatched junction bases numbered 3, after V lost 2 bases and J lost 2 bases. Germline values: CDR1 LNHDA, CDR2 SQIVND (reference sequence). The CDR3 sequence is 15 residues long.